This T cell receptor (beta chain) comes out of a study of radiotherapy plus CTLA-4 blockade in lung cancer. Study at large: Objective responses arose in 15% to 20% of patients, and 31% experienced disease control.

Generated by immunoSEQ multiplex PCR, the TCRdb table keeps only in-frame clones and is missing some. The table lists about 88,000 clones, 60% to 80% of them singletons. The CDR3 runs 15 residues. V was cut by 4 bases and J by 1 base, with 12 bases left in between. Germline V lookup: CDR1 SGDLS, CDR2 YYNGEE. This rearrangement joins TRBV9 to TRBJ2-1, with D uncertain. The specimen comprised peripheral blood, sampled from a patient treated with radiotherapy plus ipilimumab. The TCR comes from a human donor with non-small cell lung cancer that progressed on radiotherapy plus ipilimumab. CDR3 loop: CASSQPPSSYNEQFF. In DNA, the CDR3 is TGTGCCAGCAGCCAACCTCCCTCGTCCTACAATGAGCAGTTCTTC.